The entry below gives a single T cell receptor beta chain sequence along with its context. In the original workflow: Nucleated cell counts were estimated from reference gene primer amplification. The assay was immunoSEQ multiplex PCR, and TCRdb's table has in-frame clones only and misses some. For V, J and clone size, that table is used; D and trimming come from the DNA. The sample records around 310,000 clones, roughly 88% being singletons. The sample originates from a study of blood T cell repertoires in COVID-19. In the study overall: There were acute and convalescent COVID-19 samples, and they came from the United States, Italy and Spain. T cells, B-cell-depleted T cells, or PBMCs supplied cDNA or gDNA.

The CDR3 has 16 amino acids. Germline V gene sequence: CDR1 MDHEN, CDR2 SYDVKM. Trimming pared 2 bases from V and 3 bases from J, leaving 17 bases between. Sequencing used peripheral blood. This clonotype was sampled from a woman between 45 and 65 years old with active or convalescent COVID-19. The chain is built from TRBV28 and TRBJ2-7, with D possibly TRBD2 on 6 matching bases. CDR3 region: CASSLGWEVAGYEQYF. CDR3 DNA: TGTGCCAGCAGTTTAGGGTGGGAGGTGGCGGGCTACGAGCAGTACTTC.